A single sample is the source of the 25 T cell receptor beta chains below, sequenced in a study of cytomegalovirus exposure and HLA in healthy donors. The PCR contained 60 Vbeta and 13 Jbeta primers. Using immunoSEQ multiplex PCR, the repertoire was profiled, and TCRdb retains in-frame clones only, with some absent. The data hold almost 200,000 clones, with roughly 85% observed a single time. The sequencing sample was made of PBMCs. These receptors all come from a woman in her thirties in good health and CMV-seropositive.

V gene TRBV10-3 combines with J gene TRBJ2-7, with 10 bases lining up with TRBD1. The CDR3 has 13 amino acids. J was trimmed by 5 bases and V by 6 bases; bases with no gene match: 4. Germline values: CDR1 ENHRY, CDR2 SYGVKD. The CDR3 region has the DNA TGTGCCATCAGGGACAGGGGGGTGGACGAGCAGTACTTC. Its protein product is CAIRDRGVDEQYF.

The chain couples TRBV12-5 to TRBJ2-1, with 13 bases lining up with TRBD2. The CDR3 has 17 residues. V dropped 1 base and J dropped 7; count of bases not matched to a gene: 7. CDR1 and CDR2 (germline): LGHNT, FRNRAP. CDR3 DNA sequence: TGTGCTAGTGGTTTGGGTTGGACTAGCGGGAGAGGTAATGAGCAGTTCTTC. It encodes CASGLGWTSGRGNEQFF.

This chain joins TRBV6-5 and TRBJ1-2; D perhaps matches TRBD1 (5 bases). CDR1 MNHEY and CDR2 SVGAGI come from the germline V gene. CDR3 length equals 15 residues. V dropped 6 bases and J dropped 0 bases, with 14 bases sitting between them. CDR3 bases: TGTGCCAGCAGCCCTACTCAGGGTGCTAACTATGGCTACACCTTC. Translating it yields CASSPTQGANYGYTF.

The V gene is TRBV25-1, the J gene TRBJ1-2; the match to TRBD1 covers 7 bases. Germline V CDR1 and CDR2: MGHDK, SYGVNS. The V gene end was trimmed by 0 bases and the J gene end by 6 bases; junction bases not matched to a gene: 13. CDR3 length equals 17 residues. The CDR3 sequence: CASSEYADSPGGNGYTF. CDR3 DNA: TGTGCCAGCAGTGAATATGCCGACTCCCCAGGGGGTAATGGCTACACCTTC.

The chain joins TRBV10-3 to TRBJ1-1, with D tentatively TRBD1 (5 bases). The germline V and J ends were trimmed by 1 base and 3 bases, with 12 bases remaining between them. Germline CDR1 is ENHRY and CDR2 is SYGVKD. The CDR3 is made up of 15 amino acids. CDR3 in amino acids: CAISEWGGADTEAFF. The DNA of the CDR3 is TGTGCCATCAGTGAGTGGGGGGGTGCGGACACTGAAGCTTTCTTT.

This chain connects TRBV7-2 to TRBJ2-7, with 7 nucleotides matching TRBD1. CDR3 length: 15 residues. Germline CDR1 SGHTA, CDR2 FQGNSA. Trimming removed 1 base from V and 1 base from J; junction bases left unmatched: 4. The CDR3 loop reads CASSLVGTASYEQYF. The CDR3 bases are TGTGCCAGCAGCTTAGTAGGGACAGCTTCCTACGAGCAGTACTTC.

The DNA for the CDR3 is TGCGCCAGCAGCCACAGATTAGGGGGGGGTGAGAACTATGGCTACACCTTC. Translation: CASSHRLGGGENYGYTF. V is TRBV4-1 and J is TRBJ1-2; maybe TRBD1 (6 bases). Trimming stripped 3 bases from V and 2 bases from J, with 19 bases between. The CDR3 is 17 amino acids. In germline, CDR1 is MGHRA, CDR2 YSYEKL.

The J gene is TRBJ2-6, the V gene TRBV30; no reliable D call. The CDR3 is 15 amino acids. The V gene's germline CDR1 is GTSNPN and CDR2 SVGIG (reference sequence). Trimming removed 2 bases at V and 0 bases at J, with 8 bases between. This chain's CDR3 is CAWSLGASGANVLTF. CDR3 in DNA: TGTGCCTGGAGTCTTGGAGCCTCTGGGGCCAACGTCCTGACTTTC.

J is TRBJ2-2 and V is TRBV7-9, with D perhaps TRBD2 (5 bases). The CDR3 sequence is 15 residues long. V dropped 2 bases and J dropped 6 bases, with 13 bases sitting between them. Germline loops: CDR1 SEHNR, CDR2 FQNEAQ (reference sequence). This CDR3 is CASSLLAGFAGELFF. In DNA, the CDR3 is TGTGCCAGCAGCTTACTCGCGGGTTTCGCCGGGGAGCTGTTTTTT.

This clone was picked up a small number of times. The gene calls are TRBV4-3 and TRBJ2-1; D not certain. The V gene lost 0 bases and the J gene lost 4 bases, with 10 bases spanning the gap. Germline lookup yields CDR1 LGHNA and CDR2 YSLEER. This CDR3 region has 15 residues. The CDR3, as DNA: TGCGCCAGCAGCCAAGATAGCTCCAAGTACAATGAGCAGTTCTTC. Translation gives CASSQDSSKYNEQFF.

The V and J genes are TRBV7-9 and TRBJ2-5; TRBD2 might be the D (5 bases). The germline V gene encodes CDR1 SEHNR and CDR2 FQNEAQ (reference sequence). The CDR3 runs to 15 residues. V was trimmed by 4 bases and J by 3 bases, leaving 15 bases between them. The CDR3 DNA reads as TGTGCCAGCAGCTCAATCCCCGCAGCGGAAGAGACCCAGTACTTC. Protein product: CASSSIPAAEETQYF.

The V call is TRBV11-3, the J call TRBJ2-5; TRBD1 is a possible D gene (6 bases). The CDR3 consists of 16 residues. Germline V gene sequence: CDR1 SGHNT, CDR2 YENEEA. Trimming left V 1 base short and J 2 bases short, with 14 bases between. Here the CDR3 DNA reads TGTGCCAGCAGCTTAGGTACAGGGAACCTTCAAGAGACCCAGTACTTC. Its protein is CASSLGTGNLQETQYF.

The chain uses TRBV27 and TRBJ1-5; TRBD1 is a possible D gene (6 bases). Germline CDR1 MNHEY, CDR2 SMNVEV (reference sequence). V was trimmed by 4 bases and J by 0 bases, leaving 7 bases between them. This CDR3 comprises 14 residues. The CDR3 is CASSSTGSNQPQHF. CDR3 in DNA: TGTGCCAGCAGTTCGACAGGTAGCAATCAGCCCCAGCATTTT.

The chain carries TRBV6-5 and TRBJ1-1; the D gene is possibly TRBD1 (6 bases). The CDR3 is 14 amino acids. V was clipped by 7 bases and J by 9 bases, with 21 bases between them. Germline-derived CDR1 and CDR2 are MNHEY and SVGAGI. CDR3 in DNA: TGTGCCAGCACCGAACCCAGGGGAACCACCAAAGCTTTCTTT. Protein product: CASTEPRGTTKAFF.

The rearrangement links TRBV11-2 to TRBJ1-3, with unresolved D. CDR1 SGHAT and CDR2 FQNNGV come from the germline V gene. Trimming left V 0 bases short and J 4 bases short, with 13 bases between. The CDR3 runs to 16 residues. The CDR3 loop is CASSLDPSRSGNTIYF. The CDR3 DNA reads TGTGCCAGCAGCTTAGATCCTAGCAGATCCGGAAACACCATATATTTT. Together with reference TRBV11-2 and TRBJ1-3, the CDR3 gives the full variable domain: EAGVAQSPRYKIIEKRQSVAFWCNPISGHATLYWYQQILGQGPKLLIQFQNNGVVDDSQLPKDRFSAERLKGVDSTLKIQPAKLEDSAVYLCASSLDPSRSGNTIYFGEGSWLTVV.

This clone was seen more than once but under ten times. This rearrangement joins TRBV29-1 to TRBJ2-1; a possible D gene is TRBD1 (8 bases). The CDR3 runs to 17 residues. Germline V gene sequence: CDR1 SQVTM, CDR2 ANQGSEA. Trimming stripped 7 bases from V and 1 base from J, with 23 bases between. The CDR3 sequence is CSAAAPGQGGSYNEQFF. In nucleotides, the CDR3 is TGCAGCGCCGCTGCCCCCGGACAGGGAGGGTCCTACAATGAGCAGTTCTTC.

The chain recombines TRBV6-1 with TRBJ2-3, with 12 bases lining up with TRBD2. The CDR3 is made up of 15 amino acids. The germline CDR1 and CDR2 sequences are MNHNS and SASEGT. Germline trimming cut 4 bases from V and 5 bases from J; bases unmatched to any gene: 4. CDR3 sequence reads: CASSGLAGAGDTQYF. For the CDR3, the DNA is TGTGCCAGCAGTGGACTAGCGGGGGCCGGAGATACGCAGTATTTT.

The chain combines TRBV7-2 with TRBJ2-2, with 12 bases aligning to TRBD2. The CDR3 sequence is 16 residues long. Per germline, CDR1 SGHTA and CDR2 FQGNSA. V lost 5 bases to trimming and J lost 7 bases; unmatched junction nucleotides: 8. The CDR3 reads CASSALAGGFDGELFF. CDR3 sequence (DNA): TGTGCCAGCAGCGCACTAGCGGGAGGATTCGACGGGGAGCTGTTTTTT.

The chain carries TRBV6-1 and TRBJ2-7; tentative D call: TRBD1 (6 bases). Trimming removed 4 bases at V and 6 bases at J, with 13 bases between. Germline loops: CDR1 MNHNS, CDR2 SASEGT. The CDR3 spans 13 residues. The CDR3 sequence is CASSGQGIGEQYF. CDR3 coding DNA: TGTGCCAGCAGTGGGCAGGGGATCGGCGAGCAGTACTTC.

The chain links TRBV11-3 to TRBJ1-1, with D perhaps TRBD1 (5 bases). Trimming removed 5 bases at V and 7 bases at J, with 8 bases between. CDR3 size: 11 residues. CDR1 SGHNT and CDR2 YENEEA come from the germline V gene. CDR3 residues: CASSRQIEAFF. CDR3 DNA sequence: TGTGCCAGCAGCCGACAGATTGAAGCTTTCTTT.

The gene calls are TRBV18 and TRBJ1-5; D is undetermined. Germline V lookup: CDR1 KGHSH, CDR2 LQKENI. V lost 2 bases and J lost 10, with 12 bases in between. This CDR3 is 13 amino acids long. DNA for the CDR3: TGTGCCAGCTCACCAGATCCGGTCACCCCCCAGCATTTT. This encodes CASSPDPVTPQHF.

The chain is built from TRBV7-2 and TRBJ2-3, with TRBD1 as a possible D gene (5 bases). The CDR3 totals 15 residues. Per germline, CDR1 SGHTA and CDR2 FQGNSA. V lost 7 bases and J 0 bases, leaving 14 bases between the germline ends. The CDR3 sequence: CASTGWGSSTDTQYF. DNA for the CDR3: TGTGCCAGCACCGGTTGGGGCTCTAGCACAGATACGCAGTATTTT.

This clone was recorded a few times. The chain recombines TRBV29-1 with TRBJ1-2; D remains unclear. The V gene's germline CDR1 is SQVTM and CDR2 ANQGSEA. Between the trimmed V and J ends, which lost 1 base and 7 bases, there was a span of 7 bases. This CDR3 spans 11 amino acids. The chain's CDR3 is CSVEGGSGYTF. The CDR3 nucleotides read TGCAGCGTTGAAGGAGGCTCTGGCTACACCTTC.

The chain employs TRBV27 and TRBJ2-3, with TRBD1 identical over 9 bases. Germline V lookup: CDR1 MNHEY, CDR2 SMNVEV (reference sequence). The CDR3 is made up of 17 amino acids. V shed 5 bases and J 0 bases; nucleotides not matched to a gene: 9. This CDR3 is CASSLEDRGLSTDTQYF. CDR3 DNA: TGTGCCAGCAGTCTTGAGGACAGGGGTCTTAGCACAGATACGCAGTATTTT.

The chain has TRBV6-1 and TRBJ1-1, with a tentative D call TRBD1 (6 bases). The CDR3 loop spans 14 amino acids. With 6 bases removed from V and 4 bases from J, the gap between germline ends came to 15 bases. From germline, CDR1 is MNHNS and CDR2 SASEGT. Written as DNA, the CDR3 is TGTGCCAGCAGCGAAATAGTGGGGGCCACTGAAGCTTTCTTT. Its protein product is CASSEIVGATEAFF.